These T cell receptor beta chains were read from a single sample in a study of blood T cell repertoires in COVID-19. The protocol was immunoSEQ multiplex PCR, while the TCRdb copy is restricted to in-frame clones and leaves out a portion. The sample lists under 150,000 clones; 70% to 90% were seen once. Sequencing used peripheral blood. Every receptor here comes from a woman aged 55-70 years with COVID-19, enrolled during active disease. Both conserved end residues are part of each CDR3. D genes are given only for firm matches. Size is stated for part of the rows, as once, few or many counts, or as a class when the clone is expanded.

d_gene,len,abundance,j_gene,v_gene,CDR3aa,CDR3nt
.,16,.,TRBJ2-3,TRBV19,CASSIIGGAITDTQYF,TGTGCCAGTAGTATAATAGGGGGGGCCATTACAGATACGCAGTATTTT
TRBD1,19,many,TRBJ1-6,TRBV4-1,CASSQDKLRPGQGDSPLHF,TGCGCCAGCAGCCAAGATAAGCTTAGACCGGGACAGGGTGATTCACCCCTCCACTTT
.,18,.,TRBJ2-2,TRBV7-6,CASSLVMGGGANTGELFF,TGTGCCAGCAGCTTAGTCATGGGGGGAGGCGCGAACACCGGGGAGCTGTTTTTT
TRBD1,17,.,TRBJ2-2,TRBV5-1,CASSFYGWDSLTGELFF,TGCGCCAGCAGCTTTTATGGGTGGGACAGCTTAACCGGGGAGCTGTTTTTT
.,14,once,TRBJ1-5,TRBV4-1,CASSQETGNQPQHF,TGCGCCAGCAGCCAAGAGACAGGAAATCAGCCCCAGCATTTT
.,16,.,TRBJ1-6,TRBV18,CASSSSPEQGSPPLHF,TGTGCCAGCTCATCATCCCCGGAACAGGGTTCACCACCCCTCCACTTT
.,14,.,TRBJ2-7,TRBV25-1,CASSGPRHPYEQYF,TGTGCCAGCAGTGGACCCAGACATCCCTACGAGCAGTACTTC
.,16,once,TRBJ1-1,TRBV11-1,CASSLVSGEVNTEAFF,TGTGCCAGCAGCTTAGTGTCAGGGGAAGTGAACACTGAAGCTTTCTTT
TRBD1,17,many,TRBJ2-1,TRBV2,CASSPSLGDRAGNEQFF,TGTGCCAGCAGCCCATCCCTAGGGGACAGGGCGGGCAATGAGCAGTTCTTC
TRBD1,15,.,TRBJ1-5,TRBV3-1/TRBV3-2,CASSQEGGTDQPQHF,TGTGCCAGCAGCCAAGAAGGCGGGACAGATCAGCCCCAGCATTTT
.,17,few,TRBJ1-6,TRBV14,CASSQEVGPSYNSPLHF,TGTGCCAGCAGCCAAGAAGTGGGGCCCTCCTATAATTCACCCCTCCACTTT
.,13,.,TRBJ1-5,TRBV7-8,CASSLVRDQPQHF,TGTGCCAGCAGCTTAGTGCGAGATCAGCCCCAGCATTTT
.,15,.,TRBJ1-3,TRBV28,CASSLWAGTGNTIYF,TGTGCCAGCAGTTTATGGGCAGGGACAGGAAACACCATATATTTT
.,15,.,TRBJ2-5,TRBV6-5,CASQEAAGRQETQYF,TGTGCCAGCCAAGAGGCGGCGGGCAGACAAGAGACCCAGTACTTC
TRBD1,14,.,TRBJ1-2,TRBV4-2,CASSHRTGWYGYTF,TGTGCCAGCAGCCACCGGACAGGGTGGTATGGCTACACCTTC
TRBD1,14,.,TRBJ1-4,TRBV18,CASSPPTGNEKLFF,TGTGCCAGCTCACCACCGACAGGGAATGAAAAACTGTTTTTT
.,13,.,TRBJ1-1,TRBV9,CASSETEHTEAFF,TGTGCCAGCAGCGAGACAGAGCACACTGAAGCTTTCTTT
TRBD2,17,.,TRBJ2-3,TRBV4-1,CASSQDGLAGDTDTQYF,TGCGCCAGCAGCCAAGACGGGCTAGCGGGGGACACAGATACGCAGTATTTT
.,17,.,TRBJ1-1,TRBV1,CTSSQDWGMRRDTEAFF,TGCACCAGCAGCCAAGATTGGGGCATGCGACGGGACACTGAAGCTTTCTTT
TRBD2,18,.,TRBJ2-4,TRBV5-6,CASSLWPSGVLAKNIQYF,TGTGCCAGCAGCTTGTGGCCTAGCGGGGTACTAGCCAAAAACATTCAGTACTTC
.,13,.,TRBJ2-3,TRBV6-4,CASSDSFTDTQYF,TGTGCCAGCTCGGACTCATTCACAGATACGCAGTATTTT
TRBD1,13,.,TRBJ2-7,TRBV6-5,CASSRDRESEQYF,TGTGCCAGCAGTCGGGACAGGGAGAGCGAGCAGTACTTC
.,13,.,TRBJ1-1,TRBV5-1,CASSLDMNTEAFF,TGCGCCAGCAGCTTGGACATGAACACTGAAGCTTTCTTT
TRBD2,15,.,TRBJ2-3,TRBV11-1,CASSYRGGTTDTQYF,TGTGCCAGCAGCTACCGGGGGGGCACGACAGATACGCAGTATTTT
.,12,.,TRBJ1-1,TRBV15,CATSLGSTEAFF,TGTGCCACCAGCCTAGGTTCGACTGAAGCTTTCTTT
TRBD1,15,.,TRBJ2-5,TRBV9,CASSVGTGGLETQYF,TGTGCCAGCAGCGTAGGGACAGGGGGTTTGGAGACCCAGTACTTC
.,12,.,TRBJ1-2,TRBV6-4,CASSETGQPYTF,TGTGCCAGCAGTGAAACCGGACAGCCCTACACCTTC
.,15,.,TRBJ2-3,TRBV19,CASSIGGEFSDTQYF,TGTGCCAGTAGTATCGGCGGGGAGTTCTCAGATACGCAGTATTTT
.,13,.,TRBJ1-2,TRBV2,CASSSDRFYGYTF,TGTGCCAGCAGTTCGGACAGATTCTATGGCTACACCTTC
.,13,.,TRBJ2-3,TRBV9,CASSVSFTDTQYF,TGTGCCAGCAGCGTATCTTTCACAGATACGCAGTATTTT
TRBD1,15,.,TRBJ1-4,TRBV5-1,CASSFTGQGNEKLFF,TGCGCCAGCAGCTTCACGGGACAGGGGAATGAAAAACTGTTTTTT
.,14,.,TRBJ2-1,TRBV5-6,CASSFTVSYNEQFF,TGTGCCAGCAGCTTTACGGTCTCCTACAATGAGCAGTTCTTC
.,15,.,TRBJ2-7,TRBV7-6,CASSLGSGGPTEQYF,TGTGCCAGCAGCTTAGGGTCAGGGGGGCCTACCGAGCAGTACTTC
TRBD1,15,few,TRBJ1-1,TRBV5-6,CASSWGQGTNTEAFF,TGTGCCAGCAGCTGGGGACAGGGGACGAACACTGAAGCTTTCTTT
.,15,.,TRBJ1-4,TRBV7-6,CASSFSGGANEKLFF,TGTGCCAGCAGCTTCTCTGGGGGGGCTAATGAAAAACTGTTTTTT
.,16,.,TRBJ2-3,TRBV4-2,CASSQKAGQSKDTQYF,TGTGCCAGCAGCCAGAAGGCGGGACAGTCCAAAGATACGCAGTATTTT
TRBD2,15,.,TRBJ2-7,TRBV15,CATSRFSGGTYEQYF,TGTGCCACCAGCAGATTTAGCGGGGGGACCTACGAGCAGTACTTC
.,15,.,TRBJ2-2,TRBV19,CASSWGHRGTGELFF,TGTGCCAGTAGCTGGGGGCATCGCGGCACCGGGGAGCTGTTTTTT
TRBD1,15,.,TRBJ1-4,TRBV11-2,CASRQTGTDNEKLFF,TGTGCCAGCAGACAAACCGGGACAGACAATGAAAAACTGTTTTTT
TRBD2,18,.,TRBJ2-3,TRBV30,CAWDPRASGWGGTDTQYF,TGTGCCTGGGACCCCCGGGCTAGCGGCTGGGGGGGCACAGATACGCAGTATTTT
.,14,.,TRBJ1-1,TRBV5-1,CASRKTGGRTEAFF,TGCGCCAGCAGAAAAACAGGTGGCAGGACTGAAGCTTTCTTT
.,14,.,TRBJ1-4,TRBV15,CATSTGRGNEKLFF,TGTGCCACCTCAACAGGGCGCGGGAATGAAAAACTGTTTTTT
TRBD2,19,.,TRBJ2-5,TRBV19,CASSIRTKRGGQIAETQYF,TGTGCCAGTAGTATAAGAACGAAGCGGGGGGGTCAAATCGCAGAGACCCAGTACTTC
.,15,.,TRBJ2-5,TRBV6-5,CASSLLVAEQETQYF,TGTGCCAGCAGCCTTCTAGTGGCAGAACAAGAGACCCAGTACTTC
TRBD1,14,.,TRBJ1-2,TRBV19,CASSTLDRDHGYTF,TGTGCCAGTAGTACCTTGGACAGGGACCATGGCTACACCTTC
TRBD1,16,few,TRBJ1-5,TRBV6-6,CASSRSGQVNNQPQHF,TGTGCCAGCAGCCGCTCGGGACAGGTTAACAATCAGCCCCAGCATTTT
.,14,.,TRBJ1-2,TRBV7-2,CASSPMQGTYGYTF,TGTGCCAGCAGCCCGATGCAGGGCACCTATGGCTACACCTTC